These 3 T cell receptor beta chains share one sample of origin, sequenced in a study of T and B cells in COVID-19 patients. Blood genomic DNA input for TRB amplification was 250-500 ng. TRB rearrangements were amplified by multiplex PCR with BIOMED2 TRB-A/B primers. A single record per CDR3 protein comes from TCRdb applying MiXCR to the multiplex PCR reads. Of roughly 25,000 distinct CDR3 sequences detected, around a third appear once; the ten largest clones hold roughly 1.7%. Sequenced material: blood. The source is a human donor who had recovered from COVID-19.

This clonotype was picked up a small number of times. The chain couples TRBV6-5 to TRBJ2-7; TRBD1 matches at 9 bases. Germline CDR1 is MNHEY and CDR2 is SVGAGI. The CDR3 totals 14 residues. V gave up 6 bases and J gave up 6 bases; unmatched junction bases: 9. The DNA for the CDR3 is TGTGCCAGCAGCCCGTCCTGGACAGGGGCCGAGCAGTACTTC. As protein: CASSPSWTGAEQYF.

By frequency in the sample, this clonotype is medium-sized (0.01 to 0.1%). The V and J genes are TRBV19 and TRBJ2-7, with a weak D call TRBD2 (6 bases). Trimming took off 3 bases at V and 3 bases at J, with 18 bases between the two ends. The CDR3 length is 16 residues. Germline lookup yields CDR1 LNHDA and CDR2 SQIVND (reference sequence). The CDR3: CASSIARESSFYEQYF. The CDR3 DNA reads TGTGCCAGTAGTATCGCCCGGGAGTCGTCCTTCTACGAGCAGTACTTC.

On this clonotype: A clone one base away is much larger, so this may be a read error. J is TRBJ2-3 and V is TRBV27; D might be TRBD1 (5 bases). The CDR3 spans 14 residues. Germline V gene lookup returns CDR1 MNHEY and CDR2 SMNVEV (reference sequence). The CDR3 DNA is TGTGCCAGCAGTTTATCGACTCTGACAGATACGCGGTATTTT. Translation: CASSLSTLTDTRYF.